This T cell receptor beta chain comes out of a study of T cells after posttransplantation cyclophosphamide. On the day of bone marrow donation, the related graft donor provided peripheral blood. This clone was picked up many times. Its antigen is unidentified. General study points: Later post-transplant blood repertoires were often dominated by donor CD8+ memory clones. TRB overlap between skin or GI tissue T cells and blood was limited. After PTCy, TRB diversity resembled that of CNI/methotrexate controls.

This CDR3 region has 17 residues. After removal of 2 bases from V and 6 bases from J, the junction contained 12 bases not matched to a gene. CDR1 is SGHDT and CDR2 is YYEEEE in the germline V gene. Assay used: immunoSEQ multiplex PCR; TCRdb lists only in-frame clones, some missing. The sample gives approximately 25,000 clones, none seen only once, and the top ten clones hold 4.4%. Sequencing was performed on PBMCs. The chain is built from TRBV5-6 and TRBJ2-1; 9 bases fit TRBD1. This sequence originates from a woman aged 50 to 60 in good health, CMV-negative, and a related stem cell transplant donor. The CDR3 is CASSFLGDRVFLNEQFF. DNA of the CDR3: TGTGCCAGCAGCTTTCTAGGGGACAGGGTATTCCTCAATGAGCAGTTCTTC.